The 29 T cell receptor beta chains in this list originate from one sample, sequenced in a study of identical twins. TCRdb re-derived calls from the 5' RACE reads in MiXCR, one entry per CDR3 protein. The data hold 310,000 or so distinct CDR3 sequences, with approximately 8% observed a single time. These same records also appear under a second study, on yellow fever vaccine responses in identical twins.

Source material: memory (CD45RO+) T cells sorted from blood. All receptors derive from a woman aged 18 to 35 in good health.

This clonotype was seen ten or more times. The chain employs TRBV7-2 and TRBJ2-2, with D unclear. The CDR3 totals 15 residues. Trimming took 4 bases from V and 0 from J, leaving 9 bases between them. Germline lookup yields CDR1 SGHTA and CDR2 FQGNSA. DNA for the CDR3: TGTGCCAGCAGCTCGTGGGAAACGAACACCGGGGAGCTGTTTTTT. Translation gives CASSSWETNTGELFF.

The chain couples TRBV6-1 to TRBJ2-6; possibly TRBD1 for D (5 bases). The CDR3 covers 15 residues. V lost 2 bases, J lost 0 bases, and 5 bases lay in between. Looked up from germline, CDR1 is MNHNS and CDR2 is SASEGT. The chain's CDR3 is CASSERGSGANVLTF. CDR3 in DNA: TGTGCCAGCAGTGAAAGGGGCTCTGGGGCCAACGTCCTGACTTTC.

There are a few counts of this clonotype. The chain combines TRBV7-3 with TRBJ2-2, with D possibly TRBD1 on 5 matching bases. The CDR3 spans 15 residues. Germline CDR1 reads SGHTA; CDR2 reads FQGTGA. Deletions cut 1 base from V and 6 bases from J, with 12 bases between. CDR3 in amino acids: CASSLSQGIAGELFF. CDR3 bases: TGTGCCAGCAGCTTAAGCCAGGGAATAGCCGGGGAGCTGTTTTTT.

This clonotype has ten or more counts. The chain carries TRBV28 and TRBJ1-2; D remains ambiguous. Trimming shortened V by 3 bases and J by 8 bases, and 13 bases separated the two germline ends. Germline CDR1 MDHEN, CDR2 SYDVKM. CDR3 length equals 13 residues. CDR3 coding DNA: TGTGCCAGCAGTTTGGTGTGGGTCGAAGGCTACACCTTC. Translation gives CASSLVWVEGYTF.

In its sample, this clonotype was seen many times. This chain joins TRBV3-1 and TRBJ2-1, with a weak D call TRBD1 (6 bases). Trimming took off 5 bases at V and 2 bases at J, with 7 bases between the two ends. The length of the CDR3 is 13 residues. Germline-derived CDR1 and CDR2 are LGHDT and YNNKEL (reference sequence). DNA for the CDR3: TGTGCCAGCAGCGGACAGACCTACAATGAGCAGTTCTTC. Its translation is CASSGQTYNEQFF.

In its sample, this clonotype was seen many times. The gene calls are TRBV18 and TRBJ2-7; TRBD2 aligns across 14 bases. Trimming cost V 1 base and J 5 bases; bases outside gene matches: 1. Germline loops: CDR1 KGHSH, CDR2 LQKENI. There are 15 residues in the CDR3. The CDR3 loop is CASSPQGLAGDEQYF. For the CDR3, the DNA is TGTGCCAGCTCACCACAGGGACTAGCGGGAGACGAGCAGTACTTC.

This clonotype was picked up many times. This chain links TRBV20-1 with TRBJ2-1; D is unresolved. Germline-derived CDR1 and CDR2 are DFQATT and SNEGSKA (reference sequence). CDR3 length equals 10 residues. Trimming shortened V by 7 bases and J by 7 bases, and 8 bases separated the two germline ends. In nucleotides, the CDR3 is TGCAGTGTTCGTGAGAATGAGCAGTTCTTC. Translating gives CSVRENEQFF.

This clonotype was detected ten times or more. V is TRBV2 and J is TRBJ1-1; 7 bases are a match to TRBD1. The germline V gene has CDR1 SNHLY and CDR2 FYNNEI. The junction had 8 bases not matched to a gene; V was cut back by 10 bases and J by 0 bases. This CDR3 spans 14 amino acids. DNA of the CDR3: TGTGCCACCCAGAGGGACAGCATGAACACTGAAGCTTTCTTT. This encodes CATQRDSMNTEAFF.

This clonotype was recorded many times. The chain couples TRBV7-2 to TRBJ2-1, with TRBD1 identical over 11 bases. The CDR3 spans 16 residues. The ends lost 4 bases at V and 2 bases at J; junction bases unmatched: 4. Germline V gene lookup returns CDR1 SGHTA and CDR2 FQGNSA. CDR3 region: CASSSGQGVPYNEQFF. DNA for the CDR3: TGTGCCAGCAGCTCGGGACAGGGGGTGCCCTACAATGAGCAGTTCTTC.

V and J are TRBV20-1 and TRBJ1-2; no firm D call. V was clipped by 3 bases and J by 0 bases, with 5 bases between them. Germline V gene lookup returns CDR1 DFQATT and CDR2 SNEGSKA (reference sequence). The CDR3 totals 12 residues. The CDR3 is CSARDPNYGYTF. CDR3 coding DNA: TGCAGTGCTAGGGACCCTAACTATGGCTACACCTTC.

This clonotype was observed a handful of times. The V call is TRBV19, the J call TRBJ2-2, with D possibly matching TRBD1 (6 bases). Germline V gene lookup returns CDR1 LNHDA and CDR2 SQIVND (reference sequence). V dropped 10 bases and J dropped 1 base, with 19 bases sitting between them. The CDR3 contains 16 residues. The CDR3 is CATKAKETGNTGELFF. The CDR3 DNA sequence: TGTGCCACCAAAGCCAAGGAGACAGGGAACACCGGGGAGCTGTTTTTT. The variable domain in full, with the rest retrieved from reference TRBV19 and TRBJ2-2, is DGGITQSPKYLFRKEGQNVTLSCEQNLNHDAMYWYRQDPGQGLRLIYYSQIVNDFQKGDIAEGYSVSREKKESFPLTVTSAQKNPTAFYLCATKAKETGNTGELFFGEGSRLTVL.

The chain couples TRBV10-3 to TRBJ1-2, with no clear D. Deletions cut 4 bases from V and 8 bases from J, with 8 bases between. Germline V lookup: CDR1 ENHRY, CDR2 SYGVKD. The CDR3 consists of 11 residues. The CDR3 region has the DNA TGTGCCATCAGTGGGACGGAGGGCTACACCTTC. Its translation: CAISGTEGYTF.

In its sample, this clonotype was seen many times. The CDR3 loop reads CASRREDNEQFF. The CDR3 region has the DNA TGTGCCAGTAGGCGGGAGGACAATGAGCAGTTCTTC. The chain is built from TRBV19 and TRBJ2-1; TRBD2 aligns across 8 bases. The CDR3 has 12 amino acids. Germline CDR1 reads LNHDA; CDR2 reads SQIVND (reference sequence). J was trimmed by 5 bases and V by 6 bases; bases with no gene match: 0.

The chain recombines TRBV19 with TRBJ1-1; TRBD1 agrees at 7 bases. This CDR3 spans 14 amino acids. Trimming removed 4 bases from V and 3 bases from J; junction bases left unmatched: 5. CDR1 and CDR2 (germline): LNHDA, SQIVND (reference sequence). This CDR3 is CASSTYRGDTEAFF. CDR3 nucleotides: TGTGCCAGTAGTACCTACAGGGGAGACACTGAAGCTTTCTTT.

This clonotype has just a few counts. This chain joins TRBV7-6 and TRBJ2-5; 9 bases are shared with TRBD2. CDR1 and CDR2 (germline): SGHVS, FNYEAQ. This CDR3 comprises 16 residues. V lost 5 bases, J lost 4 bases, and 11 bases stayed unmatched. The chain's CDR3 is CASSPGRGLALETQYF. In nucleotides, the CDR3 is TGTGCCAGCAGCCCCGGACGCGGACTAGCGCTAGAGACCCAGTACTTC.

The V call is TRBV25-1, the J call TRBJ2-1; 8 bases agree with TRBD2. J was trimmed by 10 bases and V by 2 bases; bases with no gene match: 10. The germline gives CDR1 MGHDK, CDR2 SYGVNS. The CDR3 has 15 amino acids. The chain's CDR3 is CASSEGRGGRIEQFF. CDR3 DNA sequence: TGTGCCAGCAGTGAAGGAAGGGGCGGGAGGATCGAGCAGTTCTTC.

This clonotype was detected only once. This chain's CDR3 is CAAREGASAYNEQFF. CDR3 coding DNA: TGTGCCGCCAGGGAGGGGGCGTCGGCCTACAATGAGCAGTTCTTC. The rearrangement links TRBV6-1 to TRBJ2-1; D assignment may be TRBD1 or TRBD2 (7 bases each). Germline CDR1 and CDR2: MNHNS and SASEGT. Trimming cost V 11 bases and J 2 bases, with 19 bases left between them. The CDR3 loop spans 15 amino acids.

The chain joins TRBV11-1 to TRBJ2-1, with TRBD2 identical over 8 bases. Germline V CDR1 and CDR2: SGHAT, FQDESV (reference sequence). The CDR3 sequence is 16 residues long. The junction had 14 bases not matched to a gene; V was cut back by 5 bases and J by 8 bases. The CDR3 is CASSPLSGSIWHEQFF. For the CDR3, the DNA is TGTGCCAGCAGCCCGTTAAGCGGGAGCATATGGCATGAGCAGTTCTTC.

CDR3 in amino acids: CASSPGLSGRQETQYF. CDR3 coding DNA: TGTGCCAGCAGCCCCGGACTAAGCGGCAGACAAGAGACCCAGTACTTC. The rearrangement uses TRBV7-3 and TRBJ2-5, with D possibly matching TRBD2 (6 bases). Trimming removed 5 bases at V and 2 bases at J, with 18 bases between. The CDR3 loop spans 16 amino acids. The germline CDR1 and CDR2 sequences are SGHTA and FQGTGA.

This clonotype came up many times. V usage is TRBV5-1 and J usage is TRBJ1-1; weak D call: TRBD1 (5 bases). CDR1 SGHRS and CDR2 YFSETQ come from the germline V gene. With 2 bases removed from V and 1 base from J, the gap between germline ends came to 12 bases. The CDR3 length is 15 residues. In DNA, the CDR3 is TGCGCCAGCAGCTTACAGACAGCCACGAACACTGAAGCTTTCTTT. Protein: CASSLQTATNTEAFF.

The sample holds a few counts of this clonotype. The chain carries TRBV12-3 or TRBV12-4 and TRBJ2-1; 8 nucleotides align to TRBD1. This CDR3 region has 15 residues. The junction had 6 bases not matched to a gene; V was cut back by 2 bases and J by 6 bases. This CDR3 reads CASSLNGQGSNEQFF. CDR3 coding DNA: TGTGCCAGCAGTTTAAATGGACAGGGATCCAATGAGCAGTTCTTC.

This clonotype was observed at least ten times. V and J are TRBV28 and TRBJ1-5; the D is unclear. The CDR3 runs 17 residues. Trimming took 6 bases from V and 3 from J, leaving 21 bases between them. Germline V CDR1 and CDR2: MDHEN, SYDVKM. As DNA, the CDR3 is TGTGCCAGCAGGAAAACAATGGGAAGGCAACCCAATCAGCCCCAGCATTTT. It is translated as CASRKTMGRQPNQPQHF.

Ten or more counts support this clonotype. This rearrangement joins TRBV7-9 to TRBJ1-2; D is unresolved. The CDR3 sequence is 15 residues long. Germline V gene sequence: CDR1 SEHNR, CDR2 FQNEAQ (reference sequence). The ends were cut back, 2 bases at V and 1 base at J, with 11 bases in the middle. The CDR3 DNA follows: TGTGCCAGCAGCTTAATGGGGTCCCATAACTATGGCTACACCTTC. It specifies CASSLMGSHNYGYTF. Combining the CDR3 with reference TRBV7-9 and TRBJ1-2 gives the whole variable domain DTGVSQNPRHKITKRGQNVTFRCDPISEHNRLYWYRQTLGQGPEFLTYFQNEAQLEKSRLLSDRFSAERPKGSFSTLEIQRTEQGDSAMYLCASSLMGSHNYGYTFGSGTRLTVV.

Many counts were recorded for this clonotype. This CDR3 reads CASSLTGNTGELFF. CDR3 sequence (DNA): TGCGCCAGCAGCCTAACAGGGAACACCGGGGAGCTGTTTTTT. V usage is TRBV5-1 and J usage is TRBJ2-2, with D possibly TRBD1 on 5 matching bases. V shed 4 bases and J shed 1 base, with 8 bases lying between them. Germline V lookup: CDR1 SGHRS, CDR2 YFSETQ. This CDR3 region has 14 residues.

At least ten counts were recorded for this clonotype. The V call is TRBV3-1, the J call TRBJ1-5, with D hard to call. This CDR3 is 13 amino acids long. The germline gives CDR1 LGHDT, CDR2 YNNKEL (reference sequence). Trimming shortened V by 2 bases and J by 3 bases, and 5 bases separated the two germline ends. The CDR3 protein is CASSQTPNQPQHF. DNA of the CDR3: TGTGCCAGCAGCCAAACACCCAATCAGCCCCAGCATTTT.

Ten or more counts support this clonotype. V and J are TRBV10-3 and TRBJ1-5; D is unresolved. The length of the CDR3 is 13 residues. Germline V gene data show CDR1 as ENHRY and CDR2 as SYGVKD. V shed 6 bases and J shed 0 bases, with 6 bases lying between them. Here the CDR3 reads CAISGPSNQPQHF. The CDR3 region has the DNA TGTGCCATCAGCGGACCTAGCAATCAGCCCCAGCATTTT.

This chain joins TRBV11-2 and TRBJ2-2, with 7 bases that match TRBD2. Germline V gene data show CDR1 as SGHAT and CDR2 as FQNNGV. The CDR3 is made up of 16 amino acids. After removal of 0 bases from V and 5 bases from J, the junction contained 6 bases not matched to a gene. This CDR3 reads CASSLDVRGNTGELFF. The CDR3 DNA sequence: TGTGCCAGCAGCTTAGATGTGCGGGGGAATACCGGGGAGCTGTTTTTT.

Ten or more counts support this clonotype. The rearrangement joins TRBV15 to TRBJ2-3; D not resolved. Germline V CDR1 and CDR2: LNHNV, YYDKDF (reference sequence). V lost 6 bases to trimming and J lost 0 bases, with 10 bases between them. The CDR3 spans 14 residues. This CDR3 is CATRPPDSTDTQYF. The DNA for the CDR3 is TGTGCCACCAGACCCCCGGACAGCACAGATACGCAGTATTTT.

This clonotype was recorded at least ten times. The V gene is TRBV18, the J gene TRBJ2-7; tentative D call: TRBD1 (6 bases). The CDR3 contains 14 residues. Trimming took off 4 bases at V and 2 bases at J, with 12 bases between the two ends. The germline CDR1 and CDR2 sequences are KGHSH and LQKENI. CDR3 nucleotide sequence: TGTGCCAGCTCACGGACCGACAGGACCTACGAGCAGTACGTC. As protein: CASSRTDRTYEQYV.